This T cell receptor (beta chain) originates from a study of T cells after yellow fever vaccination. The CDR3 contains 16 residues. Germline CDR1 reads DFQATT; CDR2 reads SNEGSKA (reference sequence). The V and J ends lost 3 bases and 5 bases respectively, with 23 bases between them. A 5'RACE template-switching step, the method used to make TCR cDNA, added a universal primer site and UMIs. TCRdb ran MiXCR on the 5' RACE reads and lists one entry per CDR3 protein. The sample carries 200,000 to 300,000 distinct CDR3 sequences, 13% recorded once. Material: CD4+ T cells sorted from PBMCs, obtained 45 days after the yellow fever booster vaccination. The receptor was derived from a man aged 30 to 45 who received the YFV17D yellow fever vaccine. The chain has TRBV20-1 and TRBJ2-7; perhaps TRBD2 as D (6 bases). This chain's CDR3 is CSASLLSGGRSHEQYF. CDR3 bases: TGCAGTGCTAGCCTTTTATCAGGTGGGAGGAGTCACGAGCAGTACTTC.